The clone carrying this T cell receptor beta chain was found many times. Primers targeting TRAV and TRBV primed first-strand cDNA, covering alpha and beta chains. For amplifying TCRs, the PCR ran for 15 to 20 cycles with Phusion, which was used together with a constant-region primer and the adapter on the V primers. Isolated mRNA underwent amplification via in vitro transcription. MiXCR, run by TCRdb on the reads, gives a single entry per CDR3 protein. The data contain tens of thousands of distinct CDR3 sequences, under 20% of them singletons. This record belongs to a study of low-dose radiotherapy and immunotherapy resistance in tumors. Study-level information: Participants were given intravenous cyclophosphamide 200 mg/m2 every two weeks, one day before radiation and immunotherapy. A daily 300 mg dose of oral aspirin was taken by patients for four cycles from cycle 1 day 1.

Time point denoted: after trial treatment. Regarding treatment: LDRT plus nivolumab, ipilimumab, low-dose cyclophosphamide and aspirin (RACIN trial). Along with nivolumab and ipilimumab, donors received aspirin, low-dose cyclophosphamide and low-dose radiotherapy. The CDR3 is 15 amino acids. Germline CDR1 and CDR2: MGHRA and YSYEKL. Trimming at V came to 5 bases and at J to 3 bases, leaving 7 bases not matched to a gene. The clonotype was recovered from a male donor with prostate cancer. Sequenced here: PBMCs, sampled after low-dose radiotherapy plus immunotherapy. The chain joins TRBV4-1 to TRBJ1-3; 7 bases line up with TRBD1. Written as DNA, the CDR3 is TGCGCCAGCAGCTTCCGACAGGGAGGTGGAAACACCATATATTTT. Protein product: CASSFRQGGGNTIYF.